A selection of T cell receptor beta chains follows, all from one sample in a study of molecular identifiers for immune sequencing clone quantification. From the PCR reads, TCRdb called clonotypes with MiXCR, one entry per CDR3 protein. The profile covers 80,000 to 130,000 distinct CDR3 sequences, with roughly a third appearing a single time and 4% to 5% taken by the ten largest. Sequencing was done on a sample of naive CD8+ T cells from blood, with Jurkat cell RNA spiked in. All receptors come from a human donor in good health. Some libraries in this study had Jurkat cell RNA spiked in. Both conserved end residues are part of each CDR3. Fields, in order: J gene, D gene, clone size, V gene, CDR3 protein, CDR3 DNA. The D gene is left open where the match is weak. Rows may omit the clone size; those that give it use once, few, many or a size class.

j_call: TRBJ2-2
d_call: .
clone_size: many
v_call: TRBV24-1
cdr3_aa: CATATTRTNTGELFF
cdr3_nt: TGTGCCACCGCTACGACCAGGACGAACACCGGGGAGCTGTTTTTT

j_call: TRBJ1-5
d_call: .
clone_size: few
v_call: TRBV2
cdr3_aa: CASSDEGSSNQPQHF
cdr3_nt: TGTGCCAGCAGTGATGAGGGCTCGAGCAATCAGCCCCAGCATTTT

j_call: TRBJ2-7
d_call: .
clone_size: many
v_call: TRBV7-6
cdr3_aa: CASSLLGVIGEQYF
cdr3_nt: TGTGCCAGCAGCTTATTGGGGGTTATTGGCGAGCAGTACTTC

j_call: TRBJ2-3
d_call: .
clone_size: few
v_call: TRBV4-1
cdr3_aa: CASSQQDTQYF
cdr3_nt: TGCGCCAGCAGCCAACAAGATACGCAGTATTTT

j_call: TRBJ2-5
d_call: TRBD1
clone_size: many
v_call: TRBV5-1
cdr3_aa: CASSLETGAVETQYF
cdr3_nt: TGCGCCAGCAGCTTGGAGACAGGGGCTGTGGAGACCCAGTACTTC

j_call: TRBJ2-7
d_call: .
clone_size: few
v_call: TRBV6-5
cdr3_aa: CASAGPHYEQYF
cdr3_nt: TGTGCCAGCGCAGGGCCCCATTACGAGCAGTACTTC

j_call: TRBJ2-7
d_call: .
clone_size: many
v_call: TRBV7-9
cdr3_aa: CAGAVQPDEQYF
cdr3_nt: TGTGCCGGGGCCGTCCAGCCCGACGAGCAGTACTTC

j_call: TRBJ1-1
d_call: .
clone_size: few
v_call: TRBV12-3/TRBV12-4
cdr3_aa: CASSLALGAAEAFF
cdr3_nt: TGTGCCAGCAGTTTAGCGCTCGGGGCCGCTGAAGCTTTCTTT

j_call: TRBJ2-3
d_call: .
clone_size: many
v_call: TRBV14
cdr3_aa: CASSPRQGTDTQYF
cdr3_nt: TGTGCCAGCAGTCCACGACAGGGCACAGATACGCAGTATTTT

j_call: TRBJ1-1
d_call: .
clone_size: .
v_call: TRBV20-1
cdr3_aa: CSAREGGRLNTEAFF
cdr3_nt: TGCAGTGCTAGAGAGGGGGGTCGGCTAAACACTGAAGCTTTCTTT